Below, 10 T cell receptor beta chains from the same sample are listed, as sequenced in a study of long-term antiretroviral therapy in people with HIV (dated 2022 in TCRdb). The immunoSEQ hsTCRB v3.0 assay was used at survey level resolution to sequence the TRB variable region. The clones in this table, taken by TCRdb from immuneACCESS, are in-frame only. Not every clone is retained; where verified, under half of the shortfall comes from an unresolved V gene, and the cause of the rest is unknown. The sample yields tens of thousands of clones; around 81% were counted once. The ten largest make up roughly 6.6% of the sample. Material: unsorted PBMCs, obtained 1.5 years after starting antiretroviral therapy. The origin of the receptors is a man in his thirties or forties with HIV.

This sequence joins TRBV14 and TRBJ1-2; no reliable D call. CDR1 SGHDN and CDR2 FVKESK come from the germline V gene. The CDR3 is 12 residues long. Trimming pared 2 bases from V and 5 bases from J, leaving 6 bases between. CDR3 in amino acids: CASSQTRYGYTF. For the CDR3, the DNA is TGTGCCAGCAGCCAAACCCGGTATGGCTACACCTTC.

This clone was seen more than once but under ten times. This chain joins TRBV27 and TRBJ1-2; D gene ambiguous. Germline CDR1 reads MNHEY; CDR2 reads SMNVEV (reference sequence). This CDR3 has 13 residues. Trimming removed 3 bases from V and 3 bases from J, with 8 bases in between. The DNA for the CDR3 is TGTGCCAGCAGTTTCATGGGCGACTATGGCTACACCTTC. Its translation: CASSFMGDYGYTF.

The chain couples TRBV7-2 to TRBJ1-2; D not certain. Trimming stripped 5 bases from V and 8 bases from J, with 15 bases between. The CDR3 length is 13 residues. The germline V gene encodes CDR1 SGHTA and CDR2 FQGNSA. CDR3 coding DNA: TGTGCCAGCAGCCCACGGGCCTCGGGGGGCTACACCTTC. This encodes CASSPRASGGYTF. Complete variable domain (other parts from reference TRBV7-2 and TRBJ1-2): GAGVSQSPSNKVTEKGKDVELRCDPISGHTALYWYRQSLGQGLEFLIYFQGNSAPDKSGLPSDRFSAERTGGSVSTLTIQRTQQEDSAVYLCASSPRASGGYTFGSGTRLTVV.

This rearrangement joins TRBV5-1 to TRBJ2-3, with 10 bases aligning to TRBD1. Looked up from germline, CDR1 is SGHRS and CDR2 is YFSETQ. This CDR3 is built from 15 residues. V lost 2 bases and J lost 3; bases outside the gene matches: 3. The CDR3 DNA reads TGCGCCAGCAGCTTTATGGACAGGGGGACAGATACGCAGTATTTT. Its protein product is CASSFMDRGTDTQYF.

The rearrangement uses TRBV14 and TRBJ2-5; D remains unclear. Trimming took off 2 bases at V and 3 bases at J, with 4 bases between the two ends. The germline V gene has CDR1 SGHDN and CDR2 FVKESK. CDR3 size: 12 residues. The CDR3 is CASSQIKETQYF. The CDR3 region has the DNA TGTGCCAGCAGCCAAATCAAAGAGACCCAGTACTTC.

This chain uses TRBV25-1 with TRBJ1-3; D is unresolved. Germline CDR1 MGHDK, CDR2 SYGVNS. The CDR3 loop spans 17 amino acids. V lost 1 base and J lost 0, with 13 bases in between. This CDR3 is CASSESRYSDSGNTIYF. The CDR3 coding sequence is TGTGCCAGCAGTGAATCAAGATACTCAGACTCTGGAAACACCATATATTTT. Combining the CDR3 with reference TRBV25-1 and TRBJ1-3 gives the whole variable domain EADIYQTPRYLVIGTGKKITLECSQTMGHDKMYWYQQDPGMELHLIHYSYGVNSTEKGDLSSESTVSRIRTEHFPLTLESARPSHTSQYLCASSESRYSDSGNTIYFGEGSWLTVV.

The chain combines TRBV2 with TRBJ1-1; D unclear. The germline gives CDR1 SNHLY, CDR2 FYNNEI. V was shortened by 8 bases and J by 0 bases, with 10 bases between the two germline ends. This CDR3 region has 13 residues. The CDR3 region has the DNA TGTGCCAGCGTACGGGGATTGAACACTGAAGCTTTCTTT. It specifies CASVRGLNTEAFF. The variable domain in full, with the rest retrieved from reference TRBV2 and TRBJ1-1, is EPEVTQTPSHQVTQMGQEVILRCVPISNHLYFYWYRQILGQKVEFLVSFYNNEISEKSEIFDDQFSVERPDGSNFTLKIRSTKLEDSAMYFCASVRGLNTEAFFGQGTRLTVV.

The chain is built from TRBV6-5 and TRBJ2-2; no clear D. Trimming removed 5 bases at V and 1 base at J, with 8 bases between. CDR3 length equals 14 residues. The germline V gene has CDR1 MNHEY and CDR2 SVGAGI. The CDR3 DNA is TGTGCCAGCAGTAGGACGGGGAACACCGGGGAGCTGTTTTTT. Translating gives CASSRTGNTGELFF.

This chain connects TRBV15 to TRBJ2-1, with 10 bases identical to TRBD2. The CDR3 has 15 residues. J was trimmed by 9 bases and V by 2 bases; bases with no gene match: 7. Germline V gives CDR1 LNHNV, CDR2 YYDKDF (reference sequence). The CDR3 reads CATSRLAGEAAEQFF. The CDR3 DNA reads TGTGCCACCAGCAGACTAGCGGGAGAGGCTGCTGAGCAGTTCTTC.

The rearrangement joins TRBV2 to TRBJ2-5, with 14 bases that match TRBD2. CDR3 length: 14 amino acids. J was trimmed by 7 bases and V by 8 bases; bases with no gene match: 6. Germline CDR1 reads SNHLY; CDR2 reads FYNNEI. The CDR3 is CASAPGLAGGTQYF. The CDR3 DNA is TGTGCCAGCGCGCCCGGACTAGCGGGGGGGACCCAGTACTTC. Full variable domain (rest looked up from reference TRBV2 and TRBJ2-5): EPEVTQTPSHQVTQMGQEVILRCVPISNHLYFYWYRQILGQKVEFLVSFYNNEISEKSEIFDDQFSVERPDGSNFTLKIRSTKLEDSAMYFCASAPGLAGGTQYFGPGTRLLVL.